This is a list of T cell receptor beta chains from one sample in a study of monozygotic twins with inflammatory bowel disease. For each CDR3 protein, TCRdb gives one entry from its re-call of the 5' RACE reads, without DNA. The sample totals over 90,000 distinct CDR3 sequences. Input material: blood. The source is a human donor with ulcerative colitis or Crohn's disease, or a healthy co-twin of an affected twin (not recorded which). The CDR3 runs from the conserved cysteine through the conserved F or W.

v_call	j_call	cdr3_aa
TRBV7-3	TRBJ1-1	CASSIPRSTEAFF
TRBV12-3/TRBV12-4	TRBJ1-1	CASSFAPSGTVGGREAFF
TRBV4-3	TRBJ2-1	CASSQDLWNEQFF
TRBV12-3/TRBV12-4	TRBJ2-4	CASSFDPDPKNIQYF
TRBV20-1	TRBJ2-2	CSAEDRARTGELFF
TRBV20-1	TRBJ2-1	CSARASRTLNEQFF
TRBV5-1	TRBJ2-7	CASSLSGGGNEQYF
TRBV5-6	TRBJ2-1	CASSIQRERHIDEQFF
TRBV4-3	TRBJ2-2	CASSQDTSGGDTGELFF
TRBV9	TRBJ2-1	CASSVQAGGPSGNEQFF
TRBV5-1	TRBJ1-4	CASSFAGTNEKLFF
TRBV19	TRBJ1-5	CASTTNAPLSNQPQHF
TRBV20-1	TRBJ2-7	CSASPPFRGKTSGSYEQYF
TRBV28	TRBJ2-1	CASTSTGRSYNEQFF
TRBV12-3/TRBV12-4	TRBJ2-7	CASSRGQEQYF
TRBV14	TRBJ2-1	CASSQDLGRFTSSYNEQFF